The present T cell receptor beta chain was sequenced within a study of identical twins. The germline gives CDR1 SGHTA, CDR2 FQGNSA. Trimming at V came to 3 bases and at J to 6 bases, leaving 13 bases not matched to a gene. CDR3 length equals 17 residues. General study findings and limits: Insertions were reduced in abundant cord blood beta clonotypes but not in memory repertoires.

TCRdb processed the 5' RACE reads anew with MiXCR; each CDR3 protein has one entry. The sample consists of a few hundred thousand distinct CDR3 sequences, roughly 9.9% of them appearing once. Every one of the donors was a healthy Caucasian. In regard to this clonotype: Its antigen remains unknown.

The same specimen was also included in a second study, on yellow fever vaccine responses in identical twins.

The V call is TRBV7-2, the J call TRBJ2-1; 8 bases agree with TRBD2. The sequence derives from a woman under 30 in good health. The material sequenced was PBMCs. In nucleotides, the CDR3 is TGTGCCAGCAGCTTCTCCACCTCTTGGGGGACTAGCAATGAGCAGTTCTTC. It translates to CASSFSTSWGTSNEQFF.